The source of this T cell receptor beta chain is a study of cytomegalovirus exposure and HLA in healthy donors. Study findings and constraints: A few of the chains that were CMV-associated were confirmed in vitro to be specific for CMV antigens.

The V end was cut by 1 base, the J end by 8 bases, with 15 bases between. The CDR3 sequence is 15 residues long. Germline CDR1 is SGHRS and CDR2 is YFSETQ. Both 60 Vbeta primers and 13 Jbeta primers went into the PCR. The table came from immunoSEQ multiplex PCR; TCRdb's copy has only in-frame clones and leaves some out. The table shows 130,000 to 150,000 clones, with about four fifths occurring only once. This clone was recorded only once. Its antigen is not identified. V is TRBV5-1 and J is TRBJ1-4; D is possibly TRBD1 (5 bases). The receptor was derived from a woman in her late teens or twenties in good health and CMV-seropositive. What was sequenced was PBMCs. CDR3 protein: CASSLKWQGGEKLFF. The CDR3 coding sequence is TGCGCCAGCAGCTTGAAGTGGCAGGGTGGGGAAAAACTGTTTTTT.